This TCR beta chain came from a study of cytomegalovirus exposure and HLA in healthy donors. CDR1 SGHVS and CDR2 FNYEAQ come from the germline V gene. The CDR3 loop spans 16 amino acids. Unmatched junction bases numbered 5, after V lost 0 bases and J lost 2 bases. TCRdb's table, derived via immunoSEQ multiplex PCR, lists solely in-frame clones and lacks some. This sample has around 200,000 clones, with about 80% found just once. This receptor was identified in a woman aged 18-29 years in good health and CMV-seropositive. The rearrangement joins TRBV7-6 to TRBJ2-7; 9 bases line up with TRBD2. Sample: PBMCs. DNA for the CDR3: TGTGCCAGCAGCTTAGCGACTAGCGGAGATGCCTACGAGCAGTACTTC. Its translation is CASSLATSGDAYEQYF.